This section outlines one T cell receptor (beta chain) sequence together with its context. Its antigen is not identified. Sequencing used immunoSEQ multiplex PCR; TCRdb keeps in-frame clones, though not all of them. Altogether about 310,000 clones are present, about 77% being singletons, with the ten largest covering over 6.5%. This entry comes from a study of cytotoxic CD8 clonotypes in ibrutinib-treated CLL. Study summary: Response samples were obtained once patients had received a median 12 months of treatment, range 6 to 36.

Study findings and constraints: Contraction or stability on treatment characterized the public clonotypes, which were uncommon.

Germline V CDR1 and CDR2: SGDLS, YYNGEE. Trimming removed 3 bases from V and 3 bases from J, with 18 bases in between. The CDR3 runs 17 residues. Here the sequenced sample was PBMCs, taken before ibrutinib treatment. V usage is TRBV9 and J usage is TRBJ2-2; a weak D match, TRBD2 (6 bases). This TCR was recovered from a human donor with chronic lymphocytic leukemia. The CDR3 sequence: CASSGSLVGTYTGELFF. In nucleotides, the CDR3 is TGTGCCAGCAGCGGTTCCTTAGTGGGGACTTACACCGGGGAGCTGTTTTTT.